In this sample, the clone carrying this T cell receptor beta chain turned up a few times. Treatment of the sample: oral pan-JAK inhibitor, 5-10 mg twice daily. V lost 0 bases and J lost 3, with 6 bases in between. This CDR3 comprises 14 residues. Germline V gene data show CDR1 as SGHRS and CDR2 as YFSETQ. The sample belongs to a study of CD8+ T cells in alopecia areata. Following RNA extraction, reverse transcription yielded cDNA that acted as the sequencing template. The repertoire was sequenced with immunoSEQ multiplex PCR; TCRdb's copy has only in-frame clones and lacks some. This sample has roughly 73,000 clones, with roughly 28% found just once.

The TCR comes from a human donor with alopecia areata. Sequencing used CD8+ T cells sorted from blood, obtained at week 4, from a patient treated with tofacitinib. V gene TRBV5-1 combines with J gene TRBJ2-2; no firm D call. The CDR3: CASSLASYTGELFF. The CDR3 DNA is TGCGCCAGCAGCTTGGCCAGTTACACCGGGGAGCTGTTTTTT.